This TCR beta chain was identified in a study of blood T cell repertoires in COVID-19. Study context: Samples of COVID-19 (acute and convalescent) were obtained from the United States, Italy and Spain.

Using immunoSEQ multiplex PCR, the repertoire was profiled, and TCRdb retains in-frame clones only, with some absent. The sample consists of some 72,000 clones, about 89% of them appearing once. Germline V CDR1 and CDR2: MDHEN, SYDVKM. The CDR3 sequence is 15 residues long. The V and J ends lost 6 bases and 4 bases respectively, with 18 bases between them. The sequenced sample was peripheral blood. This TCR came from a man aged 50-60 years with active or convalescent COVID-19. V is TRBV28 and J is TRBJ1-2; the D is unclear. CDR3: CASSSPPPSGYGYTF. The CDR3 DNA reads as TGTGCCAGCAGCTCCCCGCCCCCGAGTGGCTATGGCTACACCTTC.